This T cell receptor (beta chain) comes out of a study of shared clonotypes between healthy human individuals. Study findings and constraints: Roughly 5% of naive CD4 clonotypes were common to a few donors. Generation probabilities of non-shared clonotypes were lower (relative to those shared by all four donors).

Authors' processing steps: Owing to the provision of junction-only sequences devoid of quality scores by immunoSEQ, filtering differed. Sequencing used immunoSEQ multiplex PCR; TCRdb keeps in-frame clones, though not all of them. The DNA was the basis for D and trimming; V, J and clone size are from that table. The sample holds roughly 2.2 million clones, around 93% seen once. Comment on this clone: Antigen: not known.

The sequenced sample was naive CD4+ T cells from PBMCs. Stated subset: CD45RA+ positively selected. The sequence derives from a man aged 18 to 29 in good health. Some clones in this sample may be carry-over from other donors' samples.

DNA for the CDR3: TGTGCCAGCAGCAGAAAGGGAGGGCAAGAGACCCAGTACTTC. Its protein product is CASSRKGGQETQYF. V usage is TRBV5-8 and J usage is TRBJ2-5; TRBD2 agrees at 7 bases. V shed 4 bases, J shed 2 bases, and the junction held 5 bases outside the gene matches. There are 14 residues in the CDR3. Germline V gives CDR1 SGHTS, CDR2 YDEGEE.